The present TCR beta chain was sequenced within a study of blood T cell repertoires in COVID-19. On the study more broadly: Researchers got acute and convalescent COVID-19 samples from the United States, Italy and Spain. T cells, B-cell-depleted T cells, or PBMCs supplied cDNA or gDNA.

Trimming removed 7 bases from V and 1 base from J, with 10 bases in between. Germline V gives CDR1 SGHTA, CDR2 FQGTGA. The CDR3 has 14 residues. Authors' methods: The authors estimated nucleated cell counts from reference gene primer amplification. Sequenced by immunoSEQ multiplex PCR; TCRdb stores in-frame clones only, minus some. That table gives V, J and clone size, and the DNA gave D and trimming. The sample carries 470,000 or so clones, roughly 91% recorded once. The sequenced material came from peripheral blood. The chain has TRBV7-3 and TRBJ2-2; the D is unclear. The sequence was obtained from a woman between 25 and 40 years old with acute or convalescent COVID-19. In DNA, the CDR3 is TGTGCCAGCACCATTAGTGGGAACACCGGGGAGCTGTTTTTT. Residues: CASTISGNTGELFF. Full variable domain (rest looked up from reference TRBV7-3 and TRBJ2-2): GAGVSQTPSNKVTEKGKYVELRCDPISGHTALYWYRQSLGQGPEFLIYFQGTGAADDSGLPNDRFFAVRPEGSVSTLKIQRTERGDSAVYLCASTISGNTGELFFGEGSRLTVL.